This record covers a single TCR beta chain. The antigen is unknown. The sample is drawn from a study of cytotoxic CD8 clonotypes in ibrutinib-treated CLL. Overall study: Mean productive templates were under 260,000; mean productive rearrangements were around 91,000.

From cryopreserved PBMCs came about 2 micrograms of genomic DNA used for TCR beta libraries. Study findings and constraints: The study found clonality rose at ibrutinib response, then fell toward baseline at progression.

In germline, CDR1 is SEHNR, CDR2 FQNEAQ (reference sequence). This CDR3 is 12 amino acids long. V gave up 4 bases and J gave up 8 bases, with 11 bases separating them. Sequencing was performed with immunoSEQ multiplex PCR; in TCRdb, only in-frame clones are kept and a portion is missing. The sample has fewer than 45,000 clones, over 55% seen once. This clonotype was sampled from a human donor with chronic lymphocytic leukemia. This specimen was PBMCs, taken at disease progression, from a patient treated with ibrutinib. The rearrangement joins TRBV7-9 to TRBJ1-2; a weak D match, TRBD1 (6 bases). The CDR3 reads CASSYTGNGYTF. CDR3 DNA: TGTGCCAGCAGCTATACAGGGAACGGCTACACCTTC.